Shown below are 22 T cell receptor beta chains from a single sample sequenced in a study of CD8+ T cells in alopecia areata. cDNA reverse transcribed from extracted RNA served as the sequencing template. Clones were read by immunoSEQ multiplex PCR, and TCRdb kept only the in-frame ones, dropping some. The top ten clones hold 0.9% to 0.95% of a sample with hundreds of thousands of clones, 60% of them seen once. The sample's treatment: oral pan-JAK inhibitor, 5-10 mg twice daily. Source: CD4+ T cells sorted from blood, taken at roughly week 53, from a patient treated with tofacitinib. These TCRs come from a human donor with alopecia areata.

The V call is TRBV5-4, the J call TRBJ1-1; no reliable D call. V was pared by 4 bases and J by 0 bases, with 13 bases between. CDR1 and CDR2 (germline): SGHNT, YYREEE (reference sequence). The CDR3 is 15 amino acids. In DNA form, the CDR3 reads TGTGCCAGCAGCCCCTGGGGAGGGTTGAACACTGAAGCTTTCTTT. Encoded protein: CASSPWGGLNTEAFF.

The chain carries TRBV6-6 and TRBJ2-5; the D gene is possibly TRBD2 (5 bases). This CDR3 is 13 amino acids long. Germline V gives CDR1 MNHNY, CDR2 SVGAGI (reference sequence). V was pared by 2 bases and J by 9 bases, with 13 bases between. For the CDR3, the DNA is TGTGCCAGCAGTTACGGCCGGGGAAGGGCCCAGTACTTC. Protein sequence: CASSYGRGRAQYF.

This rearrangement joins TRBV4-2 to TRBJ1-1; no definite D call. The germline V gene encodes CDR1 LGHNA and CDR2 YNFKEQ. The CDR3 totals 13 residues. Trimming pared 4 bases from V and 5 bases from J, leaving 11 bases between. CDR3 bases: TGTGCCAGCAGCCTCCGAGGCGGGACTGAAGCTTTCTTT. Its translation: CASSLRGGTEAFF.

The V call is TRBV30, the J call TRBJ1-5, with 7 nucleotides matching TRBD1. V was clipped by 0 bases and J by 0 bases; unmatched bases: 8. The CDR3 extends over 17 amino acids. The germline CDR1 and CDR2 sequences are GTSNPN and SVGIG (reference sequence). This CDR3 reads CAWSVGHRGFSNQPQHF. The DNA for the CDR3 is TGTGCCTGGAGTGTTGGACACAGGGGATTTAGCAATCAGCCCCAGCATTTT.

This clone was seen a few times. The rearrangement uses TRBV29-1 and TRBJ2-3; no clear D. The V gene lost 7 bases and the J gene lost 6 bases, with 14 bases spanning the gap. The CDR3 loop spans 12 amino acids. Germline CDR1 is SQVTM and CDR2 is ANQGSEA. The CDR3 nucleotides read TGCAGCGGCCTCAACTCCGGCGATACGCAGTATTTT. It codes for CSGLNSGDTQYF.

This chain connects TRBV7-3 to TRBJ2-4; D gene uncertain. V shed 5 bases and J shed 0 bases, with 11 bases lying between them. The CDR3 is 15 residues long. CDR1 and CDR2 from the germline V gene are SGHTA and FQGTGA. The CDR3 region has the DNA TGTGCCAGCAGCCTTAGCCATATAGCCAAAAACATTCAGTACTTC. Residues: CASSLSHIAKNIQYF.

V and J are TRBV29-1 and TRBJ1-1; D not certain. The CDR3 spans 13 residues. Looked up from germline, CDR1 is SQVTM and CDR2 is ANQGSEA. The V end lost 6 bases, the J end lost 0 bases, and 11 bases lay between the germline ends. DNA of the CDR3: TGCAGCGTCCATTCGCGGGTGAACACTGAAGCTTTCTTT. Its protein product is CSVHSRVNTEAFF.

The chain carries TRBV20-1 and TRBJ2-7; either TRBD1 or TRBD2 may supply D (5 bases each). The length of the CDR3 is 11 residues. Germline CDR1 DFQATT, CDR2 SNEGSKA (reference sequence). Deletions cut 5 bases from V and 7 bases from J, with 12 bases between. CDR3 coding DNA: TGCAGTGCTCCAGGGCCGGGGGAGCAGTACTTC. Translation gives CSAPGPGEQYF.

The chain combines TRBV10-3 with TRBJ2-1; D is unresolved. Germline lookup yields CDR1 ENHRY and CDR2 SYGVKD. This CDR3 region has 13 residues. Between the trimmed V and J ends, which lost 7 bases and 3 bases, there was a span of 10 bases. As DNA, the CDR3 is TGTGCCATCACCGACGTCCGCTACAATGAGCAGTTCTTC. Protein product: CAITDVRYNEQFF.

A few counts support this clone. V usage is TRBV2 and J usage is TRBJ1-2, with 7 nucleotides matching TRBD1. Germline CDR1 reads SNHLY; CDR2 reads FYNNEI. The V and J ends lost 3 bases and 4 bases, in that order; junction bases with no gene match: 8. This CDR3 has 15 residues. The CDR3 DNA sequence: TGTGCCAGCAGTGAGGGGGGGACAGCTCTCTATGGCTACACCTTC. Translation gives CASSEGGTALYGYTF.

The chain employs TRBV5-6 and TRBJ2-2; D not resolved. The germline V and J ends were trimmed by 4 bases and 0 bases, with 10 bases remaining between them. This CDR3 is built from 15 residues. Germline loops: CDR1 SGHDT, CDR2 YYEEEE. The CDR3 reads CASSPRPANTGELFF. As DNA, the CDR3 is TGTGCCAGCAGCCCCAGGCCCGCGAACACCGGGGAGCTGTTTTTT.

The chain uses TRBV15 and TRBJ1-6; D not certain. V lost 0 bases and J 10 bases, leaving 10 bases between the germline ends. The CDR3 length is 14 residues. Germline V gene data show CDR1 as LNHNV and CDR2 as YYDKDF (reference sequence). CDR3 coding DNA: TGTGCCACCAGCAGAGATAGGTCTCGGTCACCCCTCCACTTT. Encoded protein: CATSRDRSRSPLHF.

The J gene is TRBJ2-5, the V gene TRBV4-3; D gene ambiguous. The CDR3 covers 13 residues. Germline values: CDR1 LGHNA, CDR2 YSLEER. V was pared by 0 bases and J by 3 bases, with 5 bases between. CDR3 region: CASSQEREETQYF. The CDR3, as DNA: TGCGCCAGCAGCCAAGAACGAGAAGAGACCCAGTACTTC.

The rearrangement links TRBV6-1 to TRBJ1-6; TRBD1 aligns across 7 bases. The germline V gene has CDR1 MNHNS and CDR2 SASEGT. The V segment lost 3 bases and the J segment 8 bases; nucleotides outside the gene matches: 4. This CDR3 comprises 14 residues. CDR3 loop: CASSDPGGYSPLHF. CDR3 nucleotide sequence: TGTGCCAGCAGTGACCCAGGGGGGTATTCACCCCTCCACTTT.

The J gene is TRBJ2-6, the V gene TRBV11-2; D unclear. This CDR3 region has 14 residues. The germline V and J ends were trimmed by 0 bases and 4 bases, with 4 bases remaining between them. Germline loops: CDR1 SGHAT, CDR2 FQNNGV. The DNA of the CDR3 is TGTGCCAGCAGCTTAGAGCGGGGGGCCAACGTCCTGACTTTC. The encoded protein is CASSLERGANVLTF.

The CDR3 spells CASRKRGGDQYEQYF. Written as DNA, the CDR3 is TGTGCCAGCAGGAAAAGAGGGGGGGACCAATACGAGCAGTACTTC. This chain links TRBV6-5 with TRBJ2-7, with D possibly matching TRBD2 (7 bases). This CDR3 spans 15 amino acids. V dropped 6 bases and J dropped 4 bases, with 19 bases sitting between them. Germline CDR1 MNHEY, CDR2 SVGAGI.

This rearrangement joins TRBV4-3 to TRBJ2-7; no clear D gene. The CDR3 is made up of 15 amino acids. The germline V gene has CDR1 LGHNA and CDR2 YSLEER. Trimming removed 0 bases from V and 2 bases from J, with 11 bases in between. This chain's CDR3 is CASSQDSAYTYEQYF. The CDR3 nucleotides read TGCGCCAGCAGCCAAGATTCGGCGTACACCTACGAGCAGTACTTC.

The rearrangement joins TRBV5-1 to TRBJ1-1; 8 nucleotides line up with TRBD1. This CDR3 is built from 13 residues. V dropped 7 bases and J dropped 5; count of bases not matched to a gene: 7. CDR1 and CDR2 (germline): SGHRS, YFSETQ. CDR3 sequence reads: CASGTGGRTEAFF. In nucleotides, the CDR3 is TGCGCCAGCGGAACAGGGGGGCGGACTGAAGCTTTCTTT. Drawing the rest from reference TRBV5-1 and TRBJ1-1, the complete variable domain is KAGVTQTPRYLIKTRGQQVTLSCSPISGHRSVSWYQQTPGQGLQFLFEYFSETQRNKGNFPGRFSGRQFSNSRSEMNVSTLELGDSALYLCASGTGGRTEAFFGQGTRLTVV.

The V call is TRBV25-1, the J call TRBJ1-2, with unresolved D. Trimming took off 4 bases at V and 2 bases at J, with 5 bases between the two ends. This CDR3 has 12 residues. The germline CDR1 and CDR2 sequences are MGHDK and SYGVNS. CDR3 sequence reads: CASSARNYGYTF. Here the CDR3 DNA reads TGTGCCAGCAGTGCCAGGAACTATGGCTACACCTTC.

This clone was seen more than once but under ten times. This chain links TRBV29-1 with TRBJ2-7; D is unclear. The CDR3 length is 12 residues. CDR1 and CDR2 (germline): SQVTM, ANQGSEA. V shed 4 bases and J shed 7 bases, with 14 bases lying between them. CDR3 sequence: CSVADGLGEQYF. In nucleotides, the CDR3 is TGCAGCGTTGCCGACGGGCTGGGGGAGCAGTACTTC.

The gene calls are TRBV2 and TRBJ2-5; D ambiguous. The CDR3 has 13 amino acids. Germline CDR1 and CDR2: SNHLY and FYNNEI. V shed 4 bases and J shed 7 bases, with 13 bases lying between them. CDR3 sequence (DNA): TGTGCCAGCAGTGGGCGTTCCCCCGGGACCCAGTACTTC. This codes for CASSGRSPGTQYF.

This clone was seen a handful of times. The CDR3 coding sequence is TGTGCCAGCAGCCTCACAGCGATCGGGACTATGAGAACCCTCCACTTT. Translating gives CASSLTAIGTMRTLHF. This chain links TRBV7-6 with TRBJ1-6; maybe TRBD1 (5 bases). Germline V gene sequence: CDR1 SGHVS, CDR2 FNYEAQ. The CDR3 extends over 16 amino acids. The ends were cut back, 5 bases at V and 14 bases at J, with 25 bases in the middle.